This T cell receptor beta chain was profiled in a study of immune cell composition in non-small cell lung cancer. Study findings and constraints: Smoking pack-years did not significantly correlate with tumour TCR-beta clonality. Dominant in vivo tumour-associated clones were not shown to share tumour-reactive sequences.

TCRdb keeps only in-frame clones here, not all; method: immunoSEQ multiplex PCR. Here the sample spans about 2,200 clones, 69% being singletons. Normal lung was sampled as far from the tumour as possible, at least 3 cm. Genomic DNA came from frozen unsorted single-cell suspensions. The germline CDR1 and CDR2 sequences are MGHDK and SYGVNS. This CDR3 is 14 amino acids long. The V end lost 2 bases, the J end lost 1 base, and 8 bases lay between the germline ends. Comments on this clone: Its antigen remains unidentified.

This TCR was sampled from a human donor with non-small cell lung cancer. Sequencing was carried out using non-adjacent lung tissue. The gene calls are TRBV25-1 and TRBJ1-1; D is unclear. Here the CDR3 DNA reads TGTGCCAGCAGTGAACACGAGGAGAACACTGAAGCTTTCTTT. This sequence encodes CASSEHEENTEAFF.